The 31 T cell receptor beta chains listed next were all sequenced from one sample in a study of T cell clonality in common variable immunodeficiency. Study-level points and caveats: In common variable immunodeficiency, TCR beta chains reportedly carried fewer deletions and N-nucleotide insertions.

Antigens of these TCRs are unknown. Sequenced by immunoSEQ multiplex PCR; TCRdb stores in-frame clones only, minus some. Recorded here are approximately 26,000 clones, with no singletons, and the ten leading clones hold approximately 3.1%. The sequenced material came from peripheral blood mononuclear cells. The receptors stem from a human donor with common variable immunodeficiency.

As regards this clone: The CDR3 extends 3 residues past the end of the read, so its final part is completed from the germline J gene. The gene calls are TRBV5-6 and TRBJ2-7; the D gene is possibly TRBD2 (5 bases). Trimming left V 6 bases short and J 5 bases short, with 12 bases between. This CDR3 contains 12 residues. Germline CDR1 is SGHDT and CDR2 is YYEEEE. CDR3 bases read: TGTGCCAGCACCGCCGGGGATGACGAG. Its protein is CASTAGDDE. The complete CDR3 protein is CASTAGDDEQYF.

This clone was recorded many times. The read falls 3 residues short of the CDR3 end, and the missing part is taken from the germline J gene. The chain joins TRBV9 to TRBJ2-7, with 10 bases aligning to TRBD1. The V gene's germline CDR1 is SGDLS and CDR2 YYNGEE. This CDR3 has 14 residues. J lost 4 bases, V lost 0 bases, and 1 base had no gene match. The sequenced part of the CDR3 DNA is TGTGCCAGCAGCGTAGGGGACAGGGGATACGAG. This encodes CASSVGDRGYE. The entire CDR3 reads CASSVGDRGYEQYF.

As for this clone: The read ends 3 residues early relative to the CDR3; the germline J gene fills the gap. This chain connects TRBV18 to TRBJ2-7; 10 bases map to TRBD1. This CDR3 has 15 residues. J was trimmed by 2 bases and V by 2 bases; bases with no gene match: 3. Germline V gene data show CDR1 as KGHSH and CDR2 as LQKENI. The CDR3 spells CASSPGTGVAYEQYF. CDR3 DNA (partial): TGTGCCAGCTCACCAGGGACAGGGGTGGCCTACGAG.

Many counts were recorded for this clone. Coverage ceases 3 residues before the CDR3 finishes, and the germline J gene fills in the end. This chain connects TRBV7-9 to TRBJ1-5, with unresolved D. Trimming left V 1 base short and J 4 bases short, with 5 bases between. The CDR3 spans 13 residues. The germline CDR1 and CDR2 sequences are SEHNR and FQNEAQ (reference sequence). The CDR3 is CASSLGPNQPQHF. CDR3 DNA, as far as it was read: TGTGCCAGCAGCTTAGGTCCAAATCAGCCC.

For this clone: Sequencing ends 3 residues short of the CDR3 end; the germline J gene provides the rest. The rearrangement uses TRBV19 and TRBJ1-5; no clear D. The CDR3 runs 15 residues. CDR1 is LNHDA and CDR2 is SQIVND in the germline V gene (reference sequence). The V end lost 4 bases, the J end lost 6 bases, and 16 bases lay between the germline ends. The CDR3 here is CASSSGSPTGQPQHF. The covered CDR3 bases are TGTGCCAGTAGTAGCGGGTCACCTACCGGTCAGCCC.

This clone was detected a few times. The CDR3 end lies 3 residues beyond the end of the read and is filled in from the germline J gene. The rearrangement uses TRBV7-9 and TRBJ2-7; D may be TRBD1 (6 bases). Trimming shortened V by 2 bases and J by 6 bases, and 14 bases separated the two germline ends. Looked up from germline, CDR1 is SEHNR and CDR2 is FQNEAQ (reference sequence). CDR3 length: 14 amino acids. CDR3 loop: CASSLLYREAEQYF. The sequenced part of the CDR3 DNA is TGTGCCAGCAGCTTATTGTACAGGGAAGCCGAG.

This clone appeared a few times. The CDR3 extends 3 residues past the end of the read, so its final part is completed from the germline J gene. The chain combines TRBV6-1 with TRBJ1-2; 8 positions agree with TRBD1. CDR1 and CDR2 from the germline V gene are MNHNS and SASEGT. The CDR3 contains 13 residues. Partial CDR3 DNA: TGTGCCAGCAGTGCAGGGGGCGGGCGGGGC. It is translated as CASSAGGGRG. The CDR3 reads in full as CASSAGGGRGYTF.

This clone occurred many times. The sequence runs out 3 residues before the end of the CDR3; the remainder is reconstructed from the germline J gene. The chain carries TRBV19 and TRBJ1-1, with 7 bases that match TRBD1. This CDR3 has 16 residues. V was pared by 7 bases and J by 1 base, with 12 bases of the junction left unmatched. In germline, CDR1 is LNHDA, CDR2 SQIVND (reference sequence). Incomplete CDR3 DNA: TGTGCCAGTACTCAACGGTGGGACAGCCGGAACACTGAA. It codes for CASTQRWDSRNTE. The whole CDR3 protein is CASTQRWDSRNTEAFF.

Points on this clone: The read stops 3 residues short of the end of the CDR3; the missing end is completed from the germline J gene. The chain has TRBV6-2 or TRBV6-3 and TRBJ2-7, with D maybe TRBD1 (5 bases). V was shortened by 10 bases and J by 5 bases, with 12 bases between the two germline ends. Germline V gene sequence: CDR1 MNHEY, CDR2 SVGEGT. The CDR3 is 11 amino acids. The covered CDR3 bases are TGTGCCACCGCAGCAGGGCACGAG. Amino acids: CATAAGHE. The full CDR3 reads CATAAGHEQYF.

This clone was counted between two and nine times. Coverage ceases 3 residues before the CDR3 finishes, and the germline J gene fills in the end. J is TRBJ1-4 and V is TRBV7-9; TRBD1 matches 7 bases. The V gene's germline CDR1 is SEHNR and CDR2 FQNEAQ (reference sequence). J gave up 5 bases and V 5 bases, and 8 bases lay outside the gene matches. The CDR3 extends over 15 amino acids. CDR3 DNA (partial): TGTGCCAGCAGCCCGGGACAGAAGTCAAATGAAAAA. As protein: CASSPGQKSNEK. The whole CDR3 sequence is CASSPGQKSNEKLFF.

This clone was seen at least ten times. The read is 3 residues too short to cover the CDR3 end, so that end is filled in from the germline J gene. The rearrangement joins TRBV30 to TRBJ2-1; maybe TRBD1 (7 bases). This CDR3 is built from 13 residues. Germline V CDR1 and CDR2: GTSNPN, SVGIG (reference sequence). Trimming took off 2 bases at V and 8 bases at J, with 13 bases between the two ends. The CDR3 here is CAWSKQGGDEQFF. Partial CDR3 DNA: TGTGCCTGGAGTAAGCAGGGGGGTGATGAG.

This clone was observed at least ten times. The read ends 3 residues early relative to the CDR3; the germline J gene fills the gap. The chain has TRBV11-2 and TRBJ1-4, with a possible D match to TRBD1 (5 bases). CDR1 SGHAT and CDR2 FQNNGV come from the germline V gene. This CDR3 spans 12 amino acids. The sequenced CDR3 bases are TGTGCCAGCAGAGGTATTCCGGGACTA. Translation gives CASRGIPGL. In full, the CDR3 reads CASRGIPGLLFF.

Notes on this clone: The missing CDR3 end, 3 residues past where the read stops, is filled in from the germline J gene. The chain carries TRBV7-8 and TRBJ2-1; D unclear. The V end lost 5 bases, the J end lost 0 bases, and 8 bases lay between the germline ends. Germline V gene lookup returns CDR1 SGHVS and CDR2 FQNEAQ. The CDR3 consists of 14 residues. CDR3 bases read: TGTGCCAGCAGCCCTCTAGGCTCCTACAATGAG. It translates to CASSPLGSYNE. The whole CDR3 sequence is CASSPLGSYNEQFF.

This clone was found a few times. The read ends 3 residues before the CDR3 terminus; that terminus is restored from the germline J gene. The chain employs TRBV30 and TRBJ1-1; D is ambiguous. Germline V gene sequence: CDR1 GTSNPN, CDR2 SVGIG (reference sequence). Trimming pared 0 bases from V and 3 bases from J, leaving 5 bases between. The CDR3 extends over 12 amino acids. The CDR3 bases that were read are TGTGCCTGGAGTGTACAGCACACTGAA. Its protein product is CAWSVQHTE. The entire CDR3 protein is CAWSVQHTEAFF.

This clone was picked up many times. The CDR3 sequence is CSADRGTEAFF. The sequenced CDR3 bases are TGCAGTGCTGACAGGGGGACTGAA. The chain joins TRBV20-1 to TRBJ1-1; 9 positions match TRBD1. Sequencing ends 3 residues short of the CDR3 end; the germline J gene provides the rest. Germline assignment: CDR1 DFQATT and CDR2 SNEGSKA (reference sequence). There are 11 residues in the CDR3. Trimming took 5 bases from V and 5 from J; bases not matched to a gene: 0.

This clone was seen more than once but under ten times. This may be a read error: a much more frequent sequence differs by one nucleotide. The read stops 3 residues short of the end of the CDR3; the missing end is completed from the germline J gene. The chain uses TRBV19 and TRBJ1-5; 7 bases are a match to TRBD1. Unmatched junction bases numbered 8, after V lost 5 bases and J lost 4 bases. The CDR3 extends over 15 amino acids. Germline-derived CDR1 and CDR2 are LNHDA and SQIVND (reference sequence). The CDR3 sequence: CASSAPGTANQPQHF. The sequenced CDR3 bases are TGTGCCAGTAGTGCCCCCGGGACAGCTAATCAGCCC.

A remark on this clone: From the germline J gene comes the end of the CDR3, since the read stops 3 residues before it. This chain links TRBV19 with TRBJ1-3; D possibly corresponds to TRBD1 (6 bases). The CDR3 is 16 amino acids. Looked up from germline, CDR1 is LNHDA and CDR2 is SQIVND (reference sequence). V lost 5 bases and J 4 bases, leaving 18 bases between the germline ends. CDR3 DNA, as far as it was read: TGTGCCAGTAGTGGACATTTTATCAGGGGAGGAAACACC. As protein: CASSGHFIRGGNT. The entire CDR3 protein is CASSGHFIRGGNTIYF.

Turning to this clone: The sequence runs out 3 residues before the end of the CDR3; the remainder is reconstructed from the germline J gene. This rearrangement joins TRBV18 to TRBJ2-7; 9 positions agree with TRBD1. V shed 2 bases and J 6 bases; nucleotides not matched to a gene: 11. The CDR3 runs 16 residues. CDR1 KGHSH and CDR2 LQKENI come from the germline V gene. The covered CDR3 bases are TGTGCCAGCTCACCAGGCACGGGACAGGGACGCGGCGAG. Its translation is CASSPGTGQGRGE. Given in full, the CDR3 is CASSPGTGQGRGEQYF. Combining the CDR3 with reference TRBV18 and TRBJ2-7 gives the whole variable domain NAGVMQNPRHLVRRRGQEARLRCSPMKGHSHVYWYRQLPEEGLKFMVYLQKENIIDESGMPKERFSAEFPKEGPSILRIQQVVRGDSAAYFCASSPGTGQGRGEQYFGPGTRLTVT.

Turning to this clone: Read coverage stops 3 residues before the CDR3 terminus; the germline J gene supplies the remainder. The genes are TRBV18 and TRBJ1-2, with a possible D match to TRBD1 (5 bases). Germline CDR1 is KGHSH and CDR2 is LQKENI. The CDR3 has 13 residues. CDR3 sequence: CASSPPGVTGYTF. The covered CDR3 bases are TGTGCCAGCTCACCACCAGGGGTCACGGGC.

Many counts were recorded for this clone. The read halts 3 residues ahead of the CDR3 end, with the missing end drawn from the germline J gene. The gene calls are TRBV6-2 or TRBV6-3 and TRBJ2-2; 9 bases line up with TRBD2. The germline V gene encodes CDR1 MNHEY and CDR2 SVGEGT. With V trimmed by 5 bases and J by 7 bases, 14 bases remained unmatched. CDR3 length equals 17 residues. CDR3 DNA (partial): TGTGCCAGCAGTCCCGGGACTAGCTTATTGGGTGGCGGGGAG. This translates into CASSPGTSLLGGGE. The CDR3, in full, reads CASSPGTSLLGGGELFF.

In the case of this clone: Read sequence stops 3 residues before the CDR3 end, and the germline J gene provides the missing end. The genes are TRBV7-6 and TRBJ2-2; 10 bases match TRBD1. This CDR3 spans 16 amino acids. V lost 1 base and J lost 5; bases outside the gene matches: 4. Germline CDR1 is SGHVS and CDR2 is FNYEAQ. The sequenced part of the CDR3 DNA is TGTGCCAGCAGCTTAGAACGGACAGGGGGAACCGGGGAG. Amino acid sequence: CASSLERTGGTGE. The whole CDR3 reads CASSLERTGGTGELFF.

This clone has only a few counts. The missing CDR3 end, 3 residues past where the read stops, is filled in from the germline J gene. The chain recombines TRBV18 with TRBJ1-6; no clear D. Trimming pared 3 bases from V and 4 bases from J, leaving 10 bases between. Germline V lookup: CDR1 KGHSH, CDR2 LQKENI. CDR3 length: 15 residues. CDR3 residues: CASSPGGIYNSPLHF. The part of the CDR3 DNA that was read is TGTGCCAGCTCACCCGGCGGGATTTATAATTCACCC.

At least ten counts were recorded for this clone. The read ends 3 residues shy of where the CDR3 ends; the end is completed using the germline J gene. The chain recombines TRBV6-1 with TRBJ1-5, with D uncertain. The length of the CDR3 is 13 residues. V was clipped by 4 bases and J by 4 bases, with 8 bases between them. Germline lookup yields CDR1 MNHNS and CDR2 SASEGT. Incomplete CDR3 DNA: TGTGCCAGCAGTGTAGGGTTTAATCAGCCC. Protein sequence: CASSVGFNQP. The whole CDR3 sequence reads CASSVGFNQPQHF.

There are many counts of this clone. Sequencing ends 3 residues short of the CDR3 end; the germline J gene provides the rest. The chain has TRBV19 and TRBJ2-2, with TRBD2 identical over 14 bases. Germline V gene sequence: CDR1 LNHDA, CDR2 SQIVND (reference sequence). Trimming at V came to 5 bases and at J to 0 bases, leaving 5 bases not matched to a gene. The CDR3 extends over 18 amino acids. CDR3 protein: CASSLTGLAGANTGELFF. The CDR3 bases that were read are TGTGCCAGTAGTTTAACGGGACTAGCGGGGGCGAACACCGGGGAG. Full variable domain (rest looked up from reference TRBV19 and TRBJ2-2): DGGITQSPKYLFRKEGQNVTLSCEQNLNHDAMYWYRQDPGQGLRLIYYSQIVNDFQKGDIAEGYSVSREKKESFPLTVTSAQKNPTAFYLCASSLTGLAGANTGELFFGEGSRLTVL.

This clone came up many times. The DNA ends 3 residues before the CDR3 does, and the rest of the CDR3 is filled in from the germline J gene. The chain joins TRBV4-1 to TRBJ2-5; 7 nucleotides align to TRBD2. The CDR3 is 15 amino acids. The J segment lost 1 base and the V segment lost 1 base, leaving 3 bases of the junction unmatched. Germline CDR1 and CDR2: MGHRA and YSYEKL. The CDR3 sequence: CASSQAGTIQETQYF. The CDR3 bases that were read are TGCGCCAGCAGCCAAGCTGGGACTATCCAAGAGACC.

Many counts were recorded for this clone. A read error may produce the germline difference seen at one junction end. Sequencing ends 3 residues short of the CDR3 end; the germline J gene provides the rest. The genes are TRBV7-7 and TRBJ2-5; 7 bases align to TRBD1. Germline lookup yields CDR1 SSHAT and CDR2 FNYEAQ (reference sequence). There are 13 residues in the CDR3. The CDR3 here is CASSLNRGETQYF. The sequenced CDR3 bases are TGTGCTAGCAGCTTAAACAGGGGAGAGACC.

This clone was counted between two and nine times. The read ends 3 residues early relative to the CDR3; the germline J gene fills the gap. The chain uses TRBV7-2 and TRBJ2-1; 8 bases match TRBD1. CDR3 length equals 14 residues. The ends lost 2 bases at V and 6 bases at J; junction bases unmatched: 3. CDR1 SGHTA and CDR2 FQGNSA come from the germline V gene. CDR3 protein: CASSLQGASNEQFF. CDR3 bases read: TGTGCCAGCAGCTTACAGGGGGCAAGCAATGAG. The full variable domain, in which reference TRBV7-2 and TRBJ2-1 provide the parts outside the CDR3, is GAGVSQSPSNKVTEKGKDVELRCDPISGHTALYWYRQSLGQGLEFLIYFQGNSAPDKSGLPSDRFSAERTGGSVSTLTIQRTQQEDSAVYLCASSLQGASNEQFFGPGTRLTVL.

This clone was seen many times. The read ends 3 residues before the CDR3 terminus; that terminus is restored from the germline J gene. J is TRBJ2-1 and V is TRBV18; no reliable D call. V was pared by 1 base and J by 7 bases, with 8 bases between. The CDR3 contains 13 residues. The V gene's germline CDR1 is KGHSH and CDR2 LQKENI. CDR3: CASSPLDGNEQFF. The CDR3 DNA, read in part, is TGTGCCAGCTCACCACTCGACGGGAATGAG.

This clone was counted only a few times. Read data end 3 residues before the CDR3 end; the end is taken from the germline J gene. This chain links TRBV19 with TRBJ2-4; D not certain. The CDR3 totals 13 residues. Trimming removed 10 bases at V and 3 bases at J, with 13 bases between. The germline V gene encodes CDR1 LNHDA and CDR2 SQIVND (reference sequence). Partial CDR3 DNA: TGTGCCACAGGCCCGTGGTACAAAAACATT. Residues: CATGPWYKNI. The whole CDR3 protein is CATGPWYKNIQYF.

This clone was found many times. The CDR3 extends 3 residues past the end of the read, so its final part is completed from the germline J gene. The chain couples TRBV6-2 or TRBV6-3 to TRBJ2-1, with unresolved D. Trimming stripped 0 bases from V and 9 bases from J, with 9 bases between. The CDR3 is 13 residues long. CDR1 and CDR2 from the germline V gene are MNHEY and SVGEGT. The sequenced CDR3 bases are TGTGCCAGCAGTTACTCCAAGGGTCTTGAG. It codes for CASSYSKGLE. Given in full, the CDR3 is CASSYSKGLEQFF.

This clone was observed at least ten times. The CDR3 loop is CASSPGDSQWGKLFF. CDR3 DNA, as far as it was read: TGTGCCAGCTCACCAGGGGACAGCCAATGGGGAAAA. This chain joins TRBV18 and TRBJ1-4, with 7 bases aligning to TRBD1. The read gets to within 3 residues of the CDR3 end, and the germline J gene fills in the rest. J lost 10 bases, V lost 2 bases, and 10 bases had no gene match. Germline CDR1 and CDR2: KGHSH and LQKENI. This CDR3 has 15 amino acids.